These 26 T cell receptor beta chains originate from one sample sequenced in a study of blood T cells in healthy people across ages. Alongside a J-beta primer mix, a sample-barcoded 5' primer served in a second PCR lasting about 7 to 12 cycles. TCRdb re-derived calls from the 5' RACE reads in MiXCR, one entry per CDR3 protein. Of about 940,000 distinct CDR3 sequences in the sample, 40% to 60% were seen once. What was sequenced was blood. The receptor set was obtained from a man aged 30 to 45 in good health.

This clonotype came up a few times. CDR3 in amino acids: CASNPGQNVDGYTF. In DNA, the CDR3 is TGTGCCAGCAACCCGGGACAGAATGTCGATGGCTACACCTTC. The chain links TRBV12-3 or TRBV12-4 to TRBJ1-2, with 7 bases fitting TRBD1. This CDR3 is built from 14 residues. Trimming removed 7 bases from V and 6 bases from J; junction bases left unmatched: 11.

The rearrangement links TRBV29-1 to TRBJ2-3; D is perhaps TRBD1 or TRBD2 (6 bases each). The germline V gene has CDR1 SQVTM and CDR2 ANQGSEA. CDR3 length: 12 residues. CDR3 sequence reads: CGWAGGSDTQYF. As DNA, the CDR3 is TGCGGGTGGGCCGGGGGCTCAGATACGCAGTATTTT.

CDR3 in amino acids: CASSNGGRGVYEQYF. DNA of the CDR3: TGTGCCAGCAGCAATGGGGGCAGGGGGGTCTACGAGCAGTACTTC. The chain has TRBV21-1 and TRBJ2-7; the DNA was not used to check the table's D call, TRBD1. TRBV21-1 is flagged as a pseudogene. The CDR3 length is 15 residues.

The chain employs TRBV6-2 or TRBV6-3 and TRBJ2-3; 8 nucleotides agree with TRBD2. Germline CDR1 MNHEY, CDR2 SVGEGT. CDR3 length: 15 residues. J lost 2 bases, V lost 6 bases, and 7 bases had no gene match. The chain's CDR3 is CASSQAGADTDTQYF. As DNA, the CDR3 is TGTGCCAGCAGCCAAGCGGGGGCTGACACAGATACGCAGTATTTT.

The rearrangement links TRBV7-6 to TRBJ2-1; 7 positions match TRBD2. CDR3 length: 13 amino acids. From germline, CDR1 is SGHVS and CDR2 FNYEAQ. Trimming cost V 5 bases and J 9 bases; bases outside gene matches: 7. In nucleotides, the CDR3 is TGTGCCAGCAGCCTCCAACTAGCGAGTGAGCAGTTCTTC. It is translated as CASSLQLASEQFF.

This clonotype was seen only a few times. V is TRBV7-9 and J is TRBJ2-4; 11 bases agree with TRBD1. Germline values: CDR1 SEHNR, CDR2 FQNEAQ (reference sequence). This CDR3 has 16 residues. V was clipped by 4 bases and J by 6 bases; unmatched bases: 8. Here the CDR3 reads CASSSGQGATVNIQYF. DNA of the CDR3: TGTGCCAGCAGCTCCGGACAGGGGGCGACTGTAAACATTCAGTACTTC.

The rearrangement joins TRBV12-3 or TRBV12-4 to TRBJ1-2, with 7 nucleotides matching TRBD1. The length of the CDR3 is 12 residues. With V trimmed by 7 bases and J by 8 bases, 7 bases remained unmatched. As DNA, the CDR3 is TGTGCCAGCAATGACAGGGTAATAGGCTACACCTTC. The encoded protein is CASNDRVIGYTF.

The chain joins TRBV12-3 or TRBV12-4 to TRBJ1-5, with 7 bases identical to TRBD1. The CDR3 spans 16 residues. With V trimmed by 6 bases and J by 4 bases, 12 bases remained unmatched. CDR3 sequence: CASSLRPHRGNQPQHF. CDR3 nucleotides: TGTGCCAGCAGCCTCCGACCGCACAGGGGAAATCAGCCCCAGCATTTT.

In this sample, this clonotype turned up a few times. Mismatch with germline at one junction end may stem from a read error. The chain employs TRBV10-3 and TRBJ1-1, with a weak D call TRBD1 (5 bases). The CDR3 has 15 residues. Looked up from germline, CDR1 is ENHRY and CDR2 is SYGVKD. CDR3 in DNA: TGTGTCATCAGTGACAATGCGGGGACGGGGACTGAAGCTTTCTTT. Encoded protein: CVISDNAGTGTEAFF.

The table lists this clonotype with many counts. The chain couples TRBV29-1 to TRBJ2-3; possibly TRBD1 for D (5 bases). There are 18 residues in the CDR3. V dropped 3 bases and J dropped 1 base, with 23 bases sitting between them. Germline CDR1 SQVTM, CDR2 ANQGSEA. CDR3 amino acids: CSVEGWPGYGLGTDTQYF. The DNA for the CDR3 is TGCAGCGTTGAGGGCTGGCCAGGGTATGGTCTTGGCACAGATACGCAGTATTTT.

The chain employs TRBV5-1 and TRBJ1-2; D remains unclear. CDR1 is SGHRS, CDR2 YFSETQ, per germline. The CDR3 contains 15 residues. V was trimmed by 4 bases and J by 6 bases, leaving 19 bases between them. CDR3 sequence (DNA): TGCGCCAGCAGCCCCTCAGTCCTGGTTCCCGATGGCTACACCTTC. Protein sequence: CASSPSVLVPDGYTF.

The rearrangement links TRBV20-1 to TRBJ2-7; D may match TRBD1 or TRBD2 (5 bases each). CDR3 size: 12 residues. V lost 6 bases to trimming and J lost 3 bases, with 12 bases between them. CDR1 and CDR2 (germline): DFQATT, SNEGSKA (reference sequence). This chain's CDR3 is CSAPGRIYEQYF. As DNA, the CDR3 is TGCAGTGCCCCGGGACGGATCTACGAGCAGTACTTC.

In this sample, this clonotype turned up a few times. The rearrangement links TRBV4-2 to TRBJ1-3; a weak D match, TRBD1 (5 bases). V was trimmed by 8 bases and J by 6 bases, leaving 17 bases between them. The CDR3 loop spans 14 amino acids. In germline, CDR1 is LGHNA, CDR2 YNFKEQ. CDR3 in amino acids: CASHGGRLPNTIYF. The DNA of the CDR3 is TGTGCCAGCCACGGGGGACGACTTCCAAACACCATATATTTT.

The rearrangement links TRBV6-1 to TRBJ2-7; unclear D gene. The germline V and J ends were trimmed by 7 bases and 4 bases, with 14 bases remaining between them. This CDR3 contains 13 residues. Germline CDR1 reads MNHNS; CDR2 reads SASEGT. CDR3 loop: CASTKERAYEQYF. The CDR3 DNA reads TGTGCCAGCACTAAAGAAAGGGCGTACGAGCAGTACTTC.

The chain carries TRBV3-1 and TRBJ2-2; 8 bases match TRBD1. This CDR3 is built from 15 residues. Germline CDR1 and CDR2: LGHDT and YNNKEL (reference sequence). V lost 5 bases and J lost 5; bases outside the gene matches: 7. The CDR3 DNA is TGTGCCAGCAGCTACCGACAGGGGAGGACCGGGGAGCTGTTTTTT. This translates into CASSYRQGRTGELFF.

This clonotype came up many times. This chain joins TRBV6-4 and TRBJ2-6; D is uncertain. The CDR3 covers 16 residues. Germline V gives CDR1 MRHNA, CDR2 SNTAGT. V dropped 4 bases and J dropped 0 bases, with 10 bases sitting between them. In DNA form, the CDR3 reads TGTGCCAGCAGTGCCCACCCTAGCTCTGGGGCCAACGTCCTGACTTTC. Amino acids: CASSAHPSSGANVLTF.

This sequence joins TRBV20-1 and TRBJ2-7; 11 bases fit TRBD2. Trimming at V came to 4 bases and at J to 3 bases, leaving 5 bases not matched to a gene. There are 14 residues in the CDR3. The V gene's germline CDR1 is DFQATT and CDR2 SNEGSKA (reference sequence). In DNA, the CDR3 is TGCAGTGCTAAACTAGCGGGAGTAATCTACGAGCAGTACTTC. This encodes CSAKLAGVIYEQYF.

The chain uses TRBV21-1 and TRBJ2-4; the table names TRBD1, a call not compared with the DNA. The better agreement between TRBJ2-7 and the DNA end casts doubt on the J call. TRBV21-1 is a listed pseudogene. The CDR3 length is 17 residues. The CDR3 DNA sequence: TGTGCCAGCAGCAATGATAAGAGGACAGAAAGAGGTCACGAGCAGTACTTC. Encoded protein: CASSNDKRTERGHEQYF.

This clonotype was picked up one time. V and J are TRBV11-2 and TRBJ2-7; 8 bases are shared with TRBD1. Germline V CDR1 and CDR2: SGHAT, FQNNGV. CDR3 size: 19 residues. J gave up 5 bases and V 1 base, and 19 bases lay outside the gene matches. The CDR3 nucleotides are TGTGCCAGCAGCTTAGCTCCTTCCGCCGACAGGGGATTAGGCGACGAGCAGTACTTC. Translated, it gives CASSLAPSADRGLGDEQYF. The variable domain in full, with the rest retrieved from reference TRBV11-2 and TRBJ2-7, is EAGVAQSPRYKIIEKRQSVAFWCNPISGHATLYWYQQILGQGPKLLIQFQNNGVVDDSQLPKDRFSAERLKGVDSTLKIQPAKLEDSAVYLCASSLAPSADRGLGDEQYFGPGTRLTVT.

The sample holds a few counts of this clonotype. The chain combines TRBV7-9 with TRBJ1-2; TRBD1 might be the D (5 bases). The CDR3 runs to 13 residues. With 7 bases removed from V and 4 bases from J, the gap between germline ends came to 13 bases. CDR1 and CDR2 (germline): SEHNR, FQNEAQ (reference sequence). CDR3 residues: CASTLQAVYGYTF. CDR3 bases: TGTGCCAGCACCCTACAGGCTGTCTATGGCTACACCTTC.

V usage is TRBV2 and J usage is TRBJ1-5, with a possible D match to TRBD1 (6 bases). The CDR3 is 18 amino acids. The ends were cut back, 3 bases at V and 1 base at J, with 19 bases in the middle. Germline CDR1 reads SNHLY; CDR2 reads FYNNEI. CDR3 nucleotide sequence: TGTGCCAGCAGTGATAGGGTGGTAGGGGGGACCAGCAATCAGCCCCAGCATTTT. It translates to CASSDRVVGGTSNQPQHF. Full variable domain (rest looked up from reference TRBV2 and TRBJ1-5): EPEVTQTPSHQVTQMGQEVILRCVPISNHLYFYWYRQILGQKVEFLVSFYNNEISEKSEIFDDQFSVERPDGSNFTLKIRSTKLEDSAMYFCASSDRVVGGTSNQPQHFGDGTRLSIL.

J is TRBJ1-5 and V is TRBV12-3 or TRBV12-4; D is undetermined. Deletions cut 3 bases from V and 2 bases from J, with 14 bases between. CDR3 length: 16 residues. This CDR3 is CASSFMEGGGNQPQHF. The CDR3 nucleotides read TGTGCCAGCAGTTTTATGGAGGGAGGAGGCAATCAGCCCCAGCATTTT.

The chain carries TRBV20-1 and TRBJ2-1; no clear D. This CDR3 has 10 residues. Trimming took 4 bases from V and 5 from J, leaving 3 bases between them. The V gene's germline CDR1 is DFQATT and CDR2 SNEGSKA (reference sequence). The CDR3 DNA is TGCAGTGCTAAGGACAATGAGCAGTTCTTC. This gives the protein CSAKDNEQFF.

This clonotype was seen ten or more times. V and J are TRBV11-3 and TRBJ2-7; 8 positions match TRBD2. CDR1 is SGHNT and CDR2 is YENEEA in the germline V gene. Germline trimming cut 6 bases from V and 1 base from J; bases unmatched to any gene: 2. The CDR3 covers 13 residues. The CDR3 DNA reads TGTGCCAGCAGGCCTAGCGGGTCCTACGAGCAGTACTTC. Translated: CASRPSGSYEQYF. The whole variable domain, filled in from reference TRBV11-3 and TRBJ2-7, reads EAGVVQSPRYKIIEKKQPVAFWCNPISGHNTLYWYLQNLGQGPELLIRYENEEAVDDSQLPKDRFSAERLKGVDSTLKIQPAELGDSAVYLCASRPSGSYEQYFGPGTRLTVT.

The chain links TRBV3-1 to TRBJ1-2; D is undetermined. The V gene's germline CDR1 is LGHDT and CDR2 YNNKEL (reference sequence). V was clipped by 1 base and J by 0 bases, with 15 bases between them. This CDR3 region has 17 residues. This CDR3 is CASSQVYTPTSNYGYTF. CDR3 nucleotide sequence: TGTGCCAGCAGCCAAGTGTACACCCCAACGTCTAACTATGGCTACACCTTC.

This clonotype was recorded a few times. The gene calls are TRBV28 and TRBJ1-2, with D unclear. This CDR3 is 14 amino acids long. The V end lost 5 bases, the J end lost 0 bases, and 10 bases lay between the germline ends. Germline V gene lookup returns CDR1 MDHEN and CDR2 SYDVKM. The CDR3 reads CASSPRATNYGYTF. The CDR3 nucleotides are TGTGCCAGCAGTCCACGCGCCACTAACTATGGCTACACCTTC.